The next 32 T cell receptor beta chains were all read from a single sample in a study of response to subunit inactivated influenza vaccine. One entry per CDR3 protein results from TCRdb running MiXCR on the RT-PCR reads. This table holds about 650,000 distinct CDR3 sequences, around 15% found once. This specimen was PBMCs from blood, taken approximately 15 days before vaccination. All receptors derive from a man aged 45-65 years who received an inactivated influenza vaccine.

The chain has TRBV7-2 and TRBJ1-1; perhaps TRBD1 as D (5 bases). V lost 1 base, J lost 4 bases, and 13 bases lay in between. CDR3 length: 15 residues. Germline V lookup: CDR1 SGHTA, CDR2 FQGNSA. The CDR3 protein is CASSLGAGSTTEAFF. CDR3 nucleotide sequence: TGTGCCAGCAGCTTAGGGGCAGGGTCAACCACTGAAGCTTTCTTT.

Many counts were recorded for this clonotype. This rearrangement joins TRBV2 to TRBJ2-1, with 8 bases identical to TRBD2. CDR1 and CDR2 from the germline V gene are SNHLY and FYNNEI. CDR3 length equals 14 residues. The J segment lost 9 bases and the V segment lost 5 bases, leaving 9 bases of the junction unmatched. The CDR3, as DNA: TGTGCCAGCAGTTCCACAGCGGGAGCCACTGAGCAGTTCTTC. Its protein is CASSSTAGATEQFF.

The chain has TRBV4-3 and TRBJ1-1; D not resolved. The CDR3 contains 15 residues. The V gene's germline CDR1 is LGHNA and CDR2 YSLEER. V was trimmed by 0 bases and J by 3 bases, leaving 11 bases between them. The CDR3 loop reads CASSQDSGPHTEAFF. The CDR3 DNA reads TGCGCCAGCAGCCAAGATTCGGGTCCTCACACTGAAGCTTTCTTT.

This chain connects TRBV7-9 to TRBJ1-2, with D possibly being TRBD1 (5 bases). This CDR3 has 14 residues. V was pared by 5 bases and J by 4 bases, with 14 bases between. In germline, CDR1 is SEHNR, CDR2 FQNEAQ (reference sequence). The CDR3 region is CASSPGTAIYGYTF. Written as DNA, the CDR3 is TGTGCCAGCAGCCCTGGGACGGCCATCTATGGCTACACCTTC.

V is TRBV27 and J is TRBJ2-1; no definite D call. The V gene lost 6 bases and the J gene lost 6 bases, with 12 bases spanning the gap. Germline CDR1 and CDR2: MNHEY and SMNVEV (reference sequence). The CDR3 extends over 13 amino acids. In DNA, the CDR3 is TGTGCCAGCAGCGTAGAGACGACCAATGAGCAGTTCTTC. This encodes CASSVETTNEQFF.

This clonotype was picked up a small number of times. This sequence joins TRBV20-1 and TRBJ2-5; 15 bases are shared with TRBD2. Germline values: CDR1 DFQATT, CDR2 SNEGSKA (reference sequence). The V gene end was trimmed by 5 bases and the J gene end by 5 bases; junction bases not matched to a gene: 9. The CDR3 has 16 residues. In DNA, the CDR3 is TGCAGTGCTGGAGGACTAGCGGGAGGGAACGGGGAGACCCAGTACTTC. Encoded protein: CSAGGLAGGNGETQYF.

This sequence joins TRBV2 and TRBJ1-5, with TRBD1 matching over 7 bases. The CDR3 has 13 amino acids. The germline V gene has CDR1 SNHLY and CDR2 FYNNEI. V lost 7 bases, J lost 6 bases, and 6 bases stayed unmatched. The CDR3, as DNA: TGTGCCAGCACAGAGGGGGCGGGTCAGCCCCAGCATTTT. It encodes CASTEGAGQPQHF.

Many counts were recorded for this clonotype. This chain uses TRBV11-3 with TRBJ2-1; TRBD1 is a possible D gene (5 bases). Deletions cut 2 bases from V and 9 bases from J, with 8 bases between. This CDR3 region has 12 residues. From germline, CDR1 is SGHNT and CDR2 YENEEA. CDR3 nucleotides: TGTGCCAGCAGCTTAACAGGCAGTGAGCAGTTCTTC. Encoded protein: CASSLTGSEQFF.

This rearrangement joins TRBV7-9 to TRBJ2-2; TRBD2 agrees at 11 bases. This CDR3 spans 17 amino acids. V lost 4 bases and J lost 4; bases outside the gene matches: 8. Germline lookup yields CDR1 SEHNR and CDR2 FQNEAQ (reference sequence). The chain's CDR3 is CASSSSSGGPVTGELFF. In nucleotides, the CDR3 is TGTGCCAGCAGCTCCTCTAGCGGGGGGCCTGTCACCGGGGAGCTGTTTTTT.

V gene TRBV15 combines with J gene TRBJ1-1; D unclear. The germline V and J ends were trimmed by 0 bases and 1 base, with 9 bases remaining between them. This CDR3 has 15 residues. Germline V gives CDR1 LNHNV, CDR2 YYDKDF (reference sequence). In nucleotides, the CDR3 is TGTGCCACCAGCAGAGAGGTAGCCCCGAACACTGAAGCTTTCTTT. This translates into CATSREVAPNTEAFF.

This clonotype has more than one count but fewer than ten. V and J are TRBV20-1 and TRBJ2-5, with D perhaps being TRBD1 or TRBD2 (6 bases each). V lost 3 bases to trimming and J lost 5 bases, with 19 bases between them. The CDR3 length is 15 residues. Per the germline V gene, CDR1 is DFQATT and CDR2 is SNEGSKA (reference sequence). CDR3 protein: CSASRGPNRRETQYF. The CDR3 DNA sequence: TGCAGTGCTAGTCGGGGGCCCAACCGAAGGGAGACCCAGTACTTC.

This clonotype occurred many times. The chain recombines TRBV10-3 with TRBJ2-7; TRBD1 matches 12 bases. The V gene end was trimmed by 4 bases and the J gene end by 0 bases; junction bases not matched to a gene: 1. This CDR3 has 15 residues. The V gene's germline CDR1 is ENHRY and CDR2 SYGVKD. CDR3 sequence: CAISGGQGASYEQYF. The CDR3 DNA reads as TGTGCCATCAGTGGGGGACAGGGGGCCTCCTACGAGCAGTACTTC.

This clonotype was detected a few times. The chain links TRBV20-1 to TRBJ1-1, with D hard to call. The V and J ends lost 2 bases and 4 bases respectively, with 8 bases between them. Germline V lookup: CDR1 DFQATT, CDR2 SNEGSKA (reference sequence). The CDR3 runs to 12 residues. CDR3 nucleotide sequence: TGCAGTGCTAGACACGGGAGCACTGAAGCTTTCTTT. This gives the protein CSARHGSTEAFF.

There are many counts of this clonotype. The chain couples TRBV11-2 to TRBJ2-7; TRBD1 aligns across 7 bases. V was pared by 3 bases and J by 4 bases, with 3 bases of the junction left unmatched. Per the germline V gene, CDR1 is SGHAT and CDR2 is FQNNGV. The CDR3 extends over 13 amino acids. In DNA, the CDR3 is TGTGCCAGCAGCTTTAGGGGGCTTTACGAGCAGTACTTC. Translated, it gives CASSFRGLYEQYF.

This clonotype was counted between two and nine times. J is TRBJ1-1 and V is TRBV2, with 7 positions matching TRBD1. V lost 7 bases to trimming and J lost 8 bases; unmatched junction nucleotides: 7. The CDR3 contains 12 residues. Per the germline V gene, CDR1 is SNHLY and CDR2 is FYNNEI. As DNA, the CDR3 is TGTGCCAGCAATAGGGACAGCGCCGAAGCTTTCTTT. Protein product: CASNRDSAEAFF.

This clonotype has a count of ten or more. The CDR3 loop is CASSAEDHNRNEQFF. Here the CDR3 DNA reads TGTGCCAGCAGTGCCGAGGATCACAATCGTAATGAGCAGTTCTTC. The J gene is TRBJ2-1, the V gene TRBV2; no clear D gene. Germline values: CDR1 SNHLY, CDR2 FYNNEI. V was clipped by 4 bases and J by 7 bases, with 17 bases between them. The CDR3 extends over 15 amino acids.

This sequence joins TRBV14 and TRBJ2-7; 8 bases match TRBD1. The CDR3 is 15 amino acids. Germline loops: CDR1 SGHDN, CDR2 FVKESK. Germline trimming cut 2 bases from V and 3 bases from J; bases unmatched to any gene: 6. The CDR3 reads CASSQPGTGHYEQYF. The CDR3 DNA reads TGTGCCAGCAGCCAACCCGGGACAGGACACTACGAGCAGTACTTC.

V is TRBV15 and J is TRBJ2-1; no clear D. CDR3 length equals 16 residues. Trimming left V 3 bases short and J 0 bases short, with 12 bases between. CDR1 is LNHNV, CDR2 YYDKDF, per germline (reference sequence). This CDR3 reads CATSSPRRSSYNEQFF. CDR3 bases: TGTGCCACCAGCAGCCCCCGACGTAGCTCCTACAATGAGCAGTTCTTC.

The genes are TRBV19 and TRBJ2-6, with D perhaps assigned TRBD1 or TRBD2 (6 bases each). Trimming cost V 3 bases and J 3 bases, with 15 bases left between them. Germline V lookup: CDR1 LNHDA, CDR2 SQIVND (reference sequence). The CDR3 loop spans 17 amino acids. The CDR3 DNA reads as TGTGCCAGTAGTATTAGGCAGGGGACTGATGGGGCCAACGTCCTGACTTTC. It yields the protein CASSIRQGTDGANVLTF.

This clonotype occurred a few times. The V call is TRBV14, the J call TRBJ2-7; D gene uncertain. Germline V gives CDR1 SGHDN, CDR2 FVKESK. CDR3 length equals 13 residues. V dropped 6 bases and J dropped 3 bases, with 12 bases sitting between them. In DNA form, the CDR3 reads TGTGCCAGCAGTCCAGGACCCCACTACGAGCAGTACTTC. Protein product: CASSPGPHYEQYF.

The chain recombines TRBV3-1 with TRBJ1-1; no clear D gene. The V gene's germline CDR1 is LGHDT and CDR2 YNNKEL (reference sequence). The V gene lost 0 bases and the J gene lost 11 bases, with 16 bases spanning the gap. This CDR3 has 14 amino acids. CDR3 sequence: CASSQDPGDRRAFF. The CDR3 coding sequence is TGTGCCAGCAGCCAAGACCCAGGCGACCGCCGGGCTTTCTTT. The complete variable domain, with remaining parts taken from reference TRBV3-1 and TRBJ1-1, reads DTAVSQTPKYLVTQMGNDKSIKCEQNLGHDTMYWYKQDSKKFLKIMFSYNNKELIINETVPNRFSPKSPDKAHLNLHINSLELGDSAVYFCASSQDPGDRRAFFGQGTRLTVV.

V gene TRBV7-8 combines with J gene TRBJ1-6; TRBD1 matches 7 bases. V lost 2 bases to trimming and J lost 10 bases; unmatched junction nucleotides: 2. CDR1 is SGHVS, CDR2 FQNEAQ, per germline. There are 13 residues in the CDR3. This chain's CDR3 is CASSLQGESPLHF. Here the CDR3 DNA reads TGTGCCAGCAGCTTACAGGGGGAATCACCCCTCCACTTT.

The rearrangement joins TRBV5-5 to TRBJ2-7, with D tentatively TRBD1 (5 bases). The CDR3 is 14 amino acids. Trimming pared 1 base from V and 4 bases from J, leaving 12 bases between. From germline, CDR1 is SGHKS and CDR2 YYEKEE (reference sequence). The CDR3 loop reads CASSLQGVIYEQYF. The CDR3 nucleotides are TGTGCCAGCAGCTTGCAGGGTGTTATTTACGAGCAGTACTTC.

This clonotype was found a few times. This chain connects TRBV6-2 or TRBV6-3 to TRBJ2-7; the match to TRBD2 covers 13 bases. With 6 bases clipped from V and 4 bases from J, the junction kept 9 bases outside the gene matches. The CDR3 runs to 16 residues. Germline V lookup: CDR1 MNHEY, CDR2 SVGEGT. The CDR3 DNA is TGTGCCAGCAGCCTTAGGACTAGCGGGAGTCTGTACGAGCAGTACTTC. Protein sequence: CASSLRTSGSLYEQYF.

There are many counts of this clonotype. The rearrangement joins TRBV12-3 or TRBV12-4 to TRBJ2-3; 8 bases line up with TRBD1. The length of the CDR3 is 12 residues. V lost 6 bases to trimming and J lost 12 bases; unmatched junction nucleotides: 8. This CDR3 is CASRWTGNLQYF. For the CDR3, the DNA is TGTGCCAGCAGATGGACAGGGAACCTACAGTATTTT.

This clonotype was recorded at least ten times. J is TRBJ2-1 and V is TRBV12-3 or TRBV12-4; 10 bases fit TRBD2. V shed 1 base, J shed 5 bases, and the junction held 2 bases outside the gene matches. The CDR3 consists of 15 residues. Written as DNA, the CDR3 is TGTGCCAGCAGTTTAGGGACTAGCGGAGACAATGAGCAGTTCTTC. Amino acids: CASSLGTSGDNEQFF.

This clonotype was observed many times. DNA for the CDR3: TGCGCCAGCAGCCTAAGTTACAGGGGCACTGAAGCTTTCTTT. Translating it yields CASSLSYRGTEAFF. The V call is TRBV4-3, the J call TRBJ1-1; TRBD1 agrees at 7 bases. Trimming removed 4 bases from V and 4 bases from J; junction bases left unmatched: 6. The CDR3 has 14 residues. The germline gives CDR1 LGHNA, CDR2 YSLEER.

V and J are TRBV7-2 and TRBJ2-1; D is perhaps TRBD1 or TRBD2 (5 bases each). CDR3 length equals 15 residues. V was trimmed by 1 base and J by 6 bases, leaving 13 bases between them. Per the germline V gene, CDR1 is SGHTA and CDR2 is FQGNSA. The CDR3 sequence: CASSLEGTPPNEQFF. CDR3 nucleotide sequence: TGTGCCAGCAGCTTAGAGGGGACCCCTCCCAATGAGCAGTTCTTC.

V is TRBV7-2 and J is TRBJ2-7, with 10 bases identical to TRBD2. The CDR3 totals 15 residues. Germline CDR1 SGHTA, CDR2 FQGNSA. The ends lost 5 bases at V and 3 bases at J; junction bases unmatched: 7. The CDR3 region has the DNA TGTGCCAGCAGCCCACTAAGCGGGAGGGTCTACGAGCAGTACTTC. It codes for CASSPLSGRVYEQYF.

Of note for this clonotype: A much bigger clone sits one base away, suggesting this may be a read error. The chain uses TRBV7-9 and TRBJ1-1; 7 bases align to TRBD1. This CDR3 region has 13 residues. Looked up from germline, CDR1 is SEHNR and CDR2 is FQNEAQ (reference sequence). The CDR3 sequence: CASGGQMNTEALF. CDR3 nucleotide sequence: TGTGCCAGCGGGGGACAGATGAACACTGAAGCTCTCTTT.

The chain carries TRBV6-1 and TRBJ2-7, with D maybe TRBD1 (6 bases). Looked up from germline, CDR1 is MNHNS and CDR2 is SASEGT. This CDR3 contains 13 residues. V shed 8 bases and J shed 2 bases, with 13 bases lying between them. The CDR3: CASSDRKTYEQYF. The CDR3 DNA reads TGTGCCAGCTCAGACAGGAAAACCTACGAGCAGTACTTC.

This clonotype was detected a few times. This chain links TRBV28 with TRBJ2-7; TRBD1 matches at 9 bases. The germline CDR1 and CDR2 sequences are MDHEN and SYDVKM. With 8 bases clipped from V and 2 bases from J, the junction kept 4 bases outside the gene matches. CDR3 length equals 13 residues. The CDR3 here is CASETGGTYEQYF. CDR3 sequence (DNA): TGTGCCAGCGAAACAGGGGGCACCTACGAGCAGTACTTC.